Included here is one T cell receptor (beta chain) sequence, with context. This clone was found a few times. It lacks a known antigen. Qualities for individual bases were not recorded, and no much larger clone is one base off. This sample was included in a study of beta chain features in type 1 diabetes listed by TCRdb under 2018. General notes on the study: Patients and healthy donors did not differ in mean age, gender distribution, total cell number or subset yield. The study compared TCRB repertoires of sorted circulating CD4+ T cell subsets between recently diagnosed type 1 diabetes patients and matched healthy donors. Across all samples, around 100 million sorted cells were examined, and cell number per subset correlated strongly with RNA yield. Whereas all 30 or so donors provided naive and central memory subsets, regulatory and stem cell-like memory subsets were isolated from just 8 patients and about eight healthy donors.

On the study overall, not on this receptor specifically: Because small numbers of individuals were included in the HLA sub-analyses, any influence of HLA type on TCRB rearrangement was left unresolved. A moderate but significant shortening of TCRB CDR3 length was observed in type 1 diabetes patients in all four CD4+ subsets. Shorter templates might be favored by PCR, yet because patient and control samples were amplified and corrected together, any such skew would affect both groups equally. Patients with type 1 diabetes made fewer insertions and deleted more nucleotides at VDJ recombination sites, implying thymic rearrangement abnormalities. Naive, central memory and regulatory TCRB repertoires appeared to be more similar among patients than among healthy donors. Because cDNA was sequenced instead of genomic DNA, activated cells with high expression could be over-represented, although the groups did not differ in activation or CD3 levels.

Based on the germline V gene, the CDR1 and CDR2 sequences are SGHRS and YFSETQ. The CDR3 numbers 15 residues from cysteine through phenylalanine. The read is trimmed to its CDR3 DNA, 45 bases read in frame from base 1. Here V drops 4 bases and J drops 6 bases, and the junction holds 10 bases not matched to any gene. The entire amount of isolated RNA was reverse transcribed using the High Capacity cDNA Reverse Transcription Kit, so the sequenced TCRB transcripts were expressed ones. Deep immunoSEQ sequencing was applied to naive, central memory and regulatory T cell samples, giving an average of roughly 3.3 million total reads per sample. After sorted cells were lysed in RLT buffer, RNA was extracted with DNase-treated RNeasy Micro or Mini kits, with the choice depending on cell number. Each cell subset was processed on its own to prevent cross-contamination, while patient and healthy donor samples were processed together. The immunoSEQ multiplex PCR was used to amplify TCRB sequences from cDNA, generating 87-bp fragments that spanned the CDR3 region. Amplicons were sequenced on the Illumina HiSeq platform. Concerning the study's data processing: PCR bias was corrected computationally using synthetic template baselines, and reads within Hamming distance 2 were collapsed, with unmergeable singletons discarded. Reads were aligned to IMGT to assign V, D and J genes, CDR3 length, and insertions or deletions at six rearrangement sites. Within each subset, clonotype counts were normalized to sorted cell number, after which true diversity and Gini coefficients were computed with the tcR R package. The overlap coefficient, calculated on TCRB nucleotide sequences, was used to quantify repertoire sharing. Here the immuneACCESS table is served through TCRdb, limited to in-frame sequences with V and J called. Missing clones are a known gap in these copies; in checked studies unresolved V genes cover under half, and the rest lacks a known reason. V and J calls and clone size come straight from that table; D and trimming were deduced from the DNA. Within this sample are about 370,000 clones, with roughly a tenth of them counted one time only. The ten most abundant clones make up about 0.63% of the sample.

A single peripheral blood draw of around 0.11 L on average was collected from each donor into heparinised tubes. A BD FACSAria II and a panel including CD45RO, CCR7, CD25, CD127, CD95 and CD27 were used to sort naive, central memory, regulatory and stem cell-like memory CD4+ T cells. A purity above 98% was achieved for all sorted populations. PBMCs were isolated immediately by Lymphoprep density gradient centrifugation and stained directly without culture. So that batch effects would be minimized, each experiment stained and sorted samples in pairs, pairing one healthy donor with one patient. This clonotype was sampled from a man aged 30 to 45 with type 1 diabetes. The chain uses TRBV5-1 and TRBJ2-1, with 7 bases aligning to TRBD1. Sequenced input: central memory CD4+ T cells from blood. Here the CDR3 is given as CASSPVPGGANEQFF. The bases are TGCGCCAGCAGCCCGGTGCCAGGGGGAGCCAATGAGCAGTTCTTC.